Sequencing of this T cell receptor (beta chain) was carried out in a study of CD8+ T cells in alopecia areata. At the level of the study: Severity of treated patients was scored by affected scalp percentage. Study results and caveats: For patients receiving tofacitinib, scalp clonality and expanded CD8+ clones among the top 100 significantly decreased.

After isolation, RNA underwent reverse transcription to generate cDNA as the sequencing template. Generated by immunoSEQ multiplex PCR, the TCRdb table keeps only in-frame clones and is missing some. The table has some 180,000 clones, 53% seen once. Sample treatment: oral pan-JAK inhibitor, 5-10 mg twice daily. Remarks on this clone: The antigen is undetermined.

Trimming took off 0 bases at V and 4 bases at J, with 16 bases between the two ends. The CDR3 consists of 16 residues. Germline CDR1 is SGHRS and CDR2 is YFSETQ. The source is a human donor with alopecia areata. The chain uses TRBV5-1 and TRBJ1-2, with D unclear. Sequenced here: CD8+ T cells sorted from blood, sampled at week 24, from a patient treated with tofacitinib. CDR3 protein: CASSLGTGLSGYGYTF. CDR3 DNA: TGCGCCAGCAGCTTGGGAACGGGATTAAGTGGCTATGGCTACACCTTC.